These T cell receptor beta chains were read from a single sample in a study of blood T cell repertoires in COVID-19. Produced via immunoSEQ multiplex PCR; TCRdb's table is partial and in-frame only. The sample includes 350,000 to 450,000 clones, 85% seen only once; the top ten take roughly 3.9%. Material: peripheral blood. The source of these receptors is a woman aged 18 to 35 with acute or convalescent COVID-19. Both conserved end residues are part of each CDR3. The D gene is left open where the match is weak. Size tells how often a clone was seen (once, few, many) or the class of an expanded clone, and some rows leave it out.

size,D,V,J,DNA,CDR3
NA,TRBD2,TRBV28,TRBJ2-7,TGTGCCAGCAGTTTAGCTTCTAGCGGCTCCTACGAGCAGTACTTC,CASSLASSGSYEQYF
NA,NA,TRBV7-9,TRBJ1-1,TGTGCCAGCAGCGCTCCGGGGGTGGACACTGAAGCTTTCTTT,CASSAPGVDTEAFF
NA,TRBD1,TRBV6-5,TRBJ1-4,TGTGCCAGCAGGATGGACAGGGTAAATGAAAAACTGTTTTTT,CASRMDRVNEKLFF
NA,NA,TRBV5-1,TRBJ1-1,TGCGCCAGCAACTACGGCACTGAAGCTTTCTTT,CASNYGTEAFF
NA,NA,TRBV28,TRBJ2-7,TGTGCCAGCAGTTTATATCGCAGGGAACGGCAGTACTTC,CASSLYRRERQYF
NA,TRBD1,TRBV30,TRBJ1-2,TGTGCCTGGACCCCGGGACAGGGGTCTGGCTACACCTTC,CAWTPGQGSGYTF
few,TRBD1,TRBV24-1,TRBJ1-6,TGTGCCACCAGTGGCAACACAGGGGGGCTTTCACCCCTCCACTTT,CATSGNTGGLSPLHF
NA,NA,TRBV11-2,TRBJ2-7,TGTGCCAGCAGCTACAGGGACGAGCAGTACTTC,CASSYRDEQYF
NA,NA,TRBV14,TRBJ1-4,TGTGCCAGCAGCCGACTAACAGGGTCATCTAATGAAAAACTGTTTTTT,CASSRLTGSSNEKLFF
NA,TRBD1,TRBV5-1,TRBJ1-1,TGCGCCAGCAGCTTGCAAGGGGGCAGTTTGAACACTGAAGCTTTCTTT,CASSLQGGSLNTEAFF
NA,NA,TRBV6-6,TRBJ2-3,TGTGCCAGCAGTTACCGCGGTAGCACAGATACGCAGTATTTT,CASSYRGSTDTQYF
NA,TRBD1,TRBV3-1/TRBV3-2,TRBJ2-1,TGTGCCAGCAGCCGGGACAGCTCCTACAATGAGCAGTTCTTC,CASSRDSSYNEQFF
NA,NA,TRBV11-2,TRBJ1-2,TGTGCCAGCAGCGTCCAGGGGCAAGGTGGCTACACCTTC,CASSVQGQGGYTF
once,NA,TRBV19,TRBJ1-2,TGTGCCAGTAGTAGAACGCAGGATGGCTACACCTTC,CASSRTQDGYTF
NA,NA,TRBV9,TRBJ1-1,TGTGCCAGCAGCCCTTCGGTCGTGAACACTGAAGCTTTCTTT,CASSPSVVNTEAFF
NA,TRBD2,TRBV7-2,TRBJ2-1,TGTGCCAGCAGCGGGCGGGACTATTATTACAATGAGCAGTTCTTC,CASSGRDYYYNEQFF
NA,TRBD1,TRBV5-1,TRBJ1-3,TGCGCCAGCAGCTTCGGACAGGGCAGCTCTGGAAACACCATATATTTT,CASSFGQGSSGNTIYF
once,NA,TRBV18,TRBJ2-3,TGTGCCAGCTCACTCACCAGGGCGGGCACAGATACGCAGTATTTT,CASSLTRAGTDTQYF
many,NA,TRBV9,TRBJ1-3,TGTGCCAGCAGCCCGGGACAAGCGAGCTCTGGAAACACCATATATTTT,CASSPGQASSGNTIYF
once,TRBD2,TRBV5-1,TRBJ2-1,TGCGCCAGCAGCTCAACTAGCGGGAGATTGAGTGAGCAGTTCTTC,CASSSTSGRLSEQFF
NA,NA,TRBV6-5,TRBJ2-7,TGTGCCAGCAGTCCCCGTCGGTACGAGCAGTACTTC,CASSPRRYEQYF
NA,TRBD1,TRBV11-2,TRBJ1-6,TGTGCCAGCAGCCCGGACAGGAATTCACCCCTCCACTTT,CASSPDRNSPLHF
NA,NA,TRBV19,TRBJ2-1,TGTGCCAGTGCTCCCGGGGGTAGCTCCTACAATGAGCAGTTCTTC,CASAPGGSSYNEQFF
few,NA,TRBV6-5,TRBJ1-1,TGTGCCAGCAGCTCTACGACGACAGATGACACTGAAGCTTTCTTT,CASSSTTTDDTEAFF
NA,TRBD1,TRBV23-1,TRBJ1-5,TGCGCCAGCAGTCAACCCCAGGGGGCGATAAGCAATCAGCCCCAGCATTTT,CASSQPQGAISNQPQHF
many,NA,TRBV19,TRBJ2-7,TGTGCCAGTAGTCCCCTGACTAGCTCCTACGAGCAGTACTTC,CASSPLTSSYEQYF
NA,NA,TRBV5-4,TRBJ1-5,TGTGCCAGCAGCAGACAAAATAGCAATCAGCCCCAGCATTTT,CASSRQNSNQPQHF
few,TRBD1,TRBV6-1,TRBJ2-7,TGTGCCAGCAGTGAAAGGGGGACAGGGAGTGAGCAGTACTTC,CASSERGTGSEQYF
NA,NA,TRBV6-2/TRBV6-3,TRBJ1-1,TGTGCCAGCAGTACAGGGTACCCCACTGAAGCTTTCTTT,CASSTGYPTEAFF
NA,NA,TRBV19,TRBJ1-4,TGTGCCAGTAGTACTCTAAACAGGGAAGCTAATGAAAAACTGTTTTTT,CASSTLNREANEKLFF
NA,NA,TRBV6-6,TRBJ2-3,TGTGCCAGCACCTACGGGGGGCGCAGGGGAGATACGCAGTATTTT,CASTYGGRRGDTQYF
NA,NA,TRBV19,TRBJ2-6,TGTGCCAGTCGCCCCCGAGGGTCTGGGGCCAACGTCCTGACTTTC,CASRPRGSGANVLTF
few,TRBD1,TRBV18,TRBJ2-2,TGTGCCAGCTCACCATCTACAGGGGGCATGTCCACCGGGGAGCTGTTTTTT,CASSPSTGGMSTGELFF
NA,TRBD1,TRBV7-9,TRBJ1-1,TGTGCCAGCAGCTTCCCCCGGGACAGAGGGGGCACTGAAGCTTTCTTT,CASSFPRDRGGTEAFF
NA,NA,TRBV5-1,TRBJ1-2,TGCGCCAGCAGCTTGGTGGACAGTAACTATGGCTACACCTTC,CASSLVDSNYGYTF
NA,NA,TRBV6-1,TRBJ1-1,TGTGCCAGCAGTGAAACCCGGGGTCACACTGAAGCTTTCTTT,CASSETRGHTEAFF
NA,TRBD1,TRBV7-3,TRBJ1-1,TGTGCCAGCAGCCTTCGTCCGGACAGGGCGAACACTGAAGCTTTCTTT,CASSLRPDRANTEAFF
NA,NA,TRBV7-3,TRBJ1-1,TGTGCCAGCAGCCCCGGGGGGGCCTCGACTGAAGCTTTCTTT,CASSPGGASTEAFF
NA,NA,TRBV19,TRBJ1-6,TGTGCCAGTAGTATAGAGGGCAGGGGTAATTCACCCCTCCACTTT,CASSIEGRGNSPLHF
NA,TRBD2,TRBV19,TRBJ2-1,TGTGCCAGTAGTATAGCGTTCAAGCGGGGGCGGCTCTACAATGAGCAGTTCTTC,CASSIAFKRGRLYNEQFF
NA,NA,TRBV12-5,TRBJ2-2,TGTGCTAGTGGTTCCGACTATCAGGAGCTGTTTTTT,CASGSDYQELFF
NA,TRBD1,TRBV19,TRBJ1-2,TGTGCCAGTAGTAGGGGGTGGCAGGGGGCGCCGGATGGCTACACCTTC,CASSRGWQGAPDGYTF
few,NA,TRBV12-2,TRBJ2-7,TGTGCAAGTCGCTTACAGATCTACGAGCAGTACTTC,CASRLQIYEQYF
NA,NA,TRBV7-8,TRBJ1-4,TGTGCCAGCAGCCGCGGGAGGGGTTACGAAAAACTGTTTTTT,CASSRGRGYEKLFF
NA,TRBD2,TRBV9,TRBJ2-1,TGTGCCAGCAGCGCCTCGTCTAGCGGGAGCTCCTACAATGAGCAGTTCTTC,CASSASSSGSSYNEQFF
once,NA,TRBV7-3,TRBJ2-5,TGTGCCAGCAGCTTACAGGGTTATTGGACCCAGTACTTC,CASSLQGYWTQYF
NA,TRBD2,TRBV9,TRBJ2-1,TGTGCCAGCAGCACACTTGGAGCGGGGGCCTTCAATGAGCAGTTCTTC,CASSTLGAGAFNEQFF
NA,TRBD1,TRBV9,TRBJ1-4,TGTGCCAGCAGCGCGGGACAGTTTGCAACTAATGAAAAACTGTTTTTT,CASSAGQFATNEKLFF
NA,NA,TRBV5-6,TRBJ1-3,TGTGCCAGCAGCTTGGCCGGGGCAGGGGATGGAAACACCATATATTTT,CASSLAGAGDGNTIYF
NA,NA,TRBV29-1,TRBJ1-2,TGCAGCGTGGACCCGGGACACTCAAACTATGGCTACACCTTC,CSVDPGHSNYGYTF
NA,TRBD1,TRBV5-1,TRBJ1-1,TGCGCCAGCAGCGTCGGGGAAAGGGACAGTGGGCCCACTGAAGCTTTCTTT,CASSVGERDSGPTEAFF
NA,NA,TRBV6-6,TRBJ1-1,TGTGCCAGCAGTTACTTATCGGGGAGGAGGAACACTGAAGCTTTCTTT,CASSYLSGRRNTEAFF
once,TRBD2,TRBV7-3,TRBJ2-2,TGTGCCAGCAGTCGACTAGCGGGGGAACCAAACACCGGGGAGCTGTTTTTT,CASSRLAGEPNTGELFF
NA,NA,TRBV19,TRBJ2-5,TGTGCCAGTATGACAGACGAAGAGACCCAGTACTTC,CASMTDEETQYF